This T cell receptor beta chain is from a study of blood T cells in healthy people across ages. Germline loops: CDR1 MDHEN, CDR2 SYDVKM. Trimming removed 5 bases from V and 9 bases from J; junction bases left unmatched: 4. The CDR3 runs to 15 residues. Primed by a sample-barcoded 5' primer and a J-beta primer mix, a second PCR proceeded for about 6 to 11 cycles. Via MiXCR, TCRdb re-called the 5' RACE reads, giving one row per CDR3 protein. The table records approximately 1,700,000 distinct CDR3 sequences, about two fifths of them present only once. The chain has TRBV28 and TRBJ2-1, with 16 bases that match TRBD2. The sequence derives from a human donor in good health. Sequences were obtained from blood. CDR3 DNA sequence: TGTGCCAGCAGTCCCGGGACTAGCGGGAGGGGTGAGCAGTTCTTC. Translation: CASSPGTSGRGEQFF.